Each of the 4 T cell receptor beta chains below was sequenced from the same sample in a study of blood T cells in healthy people across ages. It was with a sample-barcoded 5' primer and a J-beta primer mix that a second PCR of about 7 to 12 cycles was run. TCRdb independently ran MiXCR on the 5' RACE reads; one entry per CDR3 protein. Among 1.5 million or so distinct CDR3 sequences listed, 35% to 45% were seen once. Sequenced input: blood. Receptors originate from a young woman in good health.

This clonotype was found a few times. The J gene is TRBJ2-7, the V gene TRBV5-6; D not certain. The CDR3 spans 13 residues. The V end was cut by 4 bases, the J end by 4 bases, with 12 bases between. Germline assignment: CDR1 SGHDT and CDR2 YYEEEE. The CDR3 sequence: CASSVRKIYEQYF. The CDR3 region has the DNA TGTGCCAGCAGCGTCCGAAAGATTTACGAGCAGTACTTC.

This clonotype came up many times. The V and J genes are TRBV10-3 and TRBJ2-1, with a tentative D call TRBD2 (6 bases). The CDR3 consists of 14 residues. V was shortened by 8 bases and J by 1 base, with 12 bases between the two germline ends. Germline V CDR1 and CDR2: ENHRY, SYGVKD. CDR3 amino acids: CAIRGRDSYNEQFF. In nucleotides, the CDR3 is TGTGCCATCCGTGGGCGGGATTCCTACAATGAGCAGTTCTTC.

This clonotype was recorded many times. This rearrangement joins TRBV25-1 to TRBJ2-6; no clear D gene. The CDR3 extends over 11 amino acids. Germline assignment: CDR1 MGHDK and CDR2 SYGVNS. V lost 2 bases and J lost 10, with 3 bases in between. The CDR3 DNA reads as TGTGCCAGCAGTGAAGTTAACGTCCTGACTTTC. This gives the protein CASSEVNVLTF.

The J gene is TRBJ2-6, the V gene TRBV9; D may be TRBD2 (5 bases). This CDR3 has 17 residues. Germline V gene data show CDR1 as SGDLS and CDR2 as YYNGEE. V was cut by 4 bases and J by 9 bases, with 23 bases left in between. The CDR3 protein is CASSLPGEGLEDNVLTF. The CDR3 DNA is TGTGCCAGCAGCCTCCCAGGTGAAGGACTGGAAGACAACGTCCTGACTTTC.